The entry below describes one T cell receptor beta chain. The donor group consisted entirely of healthy Caucasians. This entry belongs to a study of identical twins. MiXCR was run by TCRdb on the 5' RACE reads, yielding one entry per CDR3 protein. The data hold roughly 290,000 distinct CDR3 sequences, with 8% to 9% observed a single time. These same records also appear under a second study, on yellow fever vaccine responses in identical twins.

The TCR sequence derives from a young woman in good health. The sequenced sample consisted of memory (CD45RO+) T cells sorted from blood.

CDR3 nucleotide sequence: TGTGCCAGCTCACCAATGGACAGTTTAGCCAAAAACATTCAGTACTTC. It encodes CASSPMDSLAKNIQYF. V is TRBV18 and J is TRBJ2-4, with a tentative D call TRBD1 (6 bases). There are 16 residues in the CDR3. Germline V lookup: CDR1 KGHSH, CDR2 LQKENI. The germline V and J ends were trimmed by 2 bases and 0 bases, with 11 bases remaining between them.